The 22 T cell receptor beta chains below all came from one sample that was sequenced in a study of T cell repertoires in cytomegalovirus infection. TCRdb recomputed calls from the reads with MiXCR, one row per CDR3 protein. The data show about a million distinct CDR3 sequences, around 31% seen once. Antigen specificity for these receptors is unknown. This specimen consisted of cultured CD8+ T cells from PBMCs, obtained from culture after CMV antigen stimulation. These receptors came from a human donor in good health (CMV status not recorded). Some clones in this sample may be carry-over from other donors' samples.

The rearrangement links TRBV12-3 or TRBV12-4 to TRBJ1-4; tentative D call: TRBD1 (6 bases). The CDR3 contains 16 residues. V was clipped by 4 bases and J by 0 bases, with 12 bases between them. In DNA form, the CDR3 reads TGTGCCAGCAGTTACAGGGCGACTGCAACTAATGAAAAACTGTTTTTT. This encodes CASSYRATATNEKLFF.

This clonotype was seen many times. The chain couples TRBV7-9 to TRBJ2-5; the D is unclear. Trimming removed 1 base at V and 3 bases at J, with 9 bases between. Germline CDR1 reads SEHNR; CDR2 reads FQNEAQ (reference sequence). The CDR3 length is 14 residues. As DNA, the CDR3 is TGTGCCAGCAGCTTAGAATTCCCCGAAGAGACCCAGTACTTC. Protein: CASSLEFPEETQYF.

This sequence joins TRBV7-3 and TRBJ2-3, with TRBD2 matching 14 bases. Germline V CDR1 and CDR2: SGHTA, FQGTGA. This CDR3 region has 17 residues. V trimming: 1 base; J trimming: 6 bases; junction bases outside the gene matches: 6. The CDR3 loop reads CASSLRMGLAGADTQYF. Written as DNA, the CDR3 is TGTGCCAGCAGCTTAAGGATGGGACTAGCGGGGGCTGATACGCAGTATTTT.

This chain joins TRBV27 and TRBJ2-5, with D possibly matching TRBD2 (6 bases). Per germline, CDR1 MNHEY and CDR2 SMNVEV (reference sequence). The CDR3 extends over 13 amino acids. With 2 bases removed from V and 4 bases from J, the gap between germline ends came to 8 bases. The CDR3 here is CASSLDGGETQYF. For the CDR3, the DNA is TGTGCCAGCAGTTTAGACGGGGGAGAGACCCAGTACTTC.

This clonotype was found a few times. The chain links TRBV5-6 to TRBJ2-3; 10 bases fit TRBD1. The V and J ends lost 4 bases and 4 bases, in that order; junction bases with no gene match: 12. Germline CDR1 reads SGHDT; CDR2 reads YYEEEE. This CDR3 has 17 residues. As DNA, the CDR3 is TGTGCCAGCAGCCAACCCCGGGACAGGGGTTTGGCAGATACGCAGTATTTT. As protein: CASSQPRDRGLADTQYF. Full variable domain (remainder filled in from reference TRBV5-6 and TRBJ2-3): DAGVTQSPTHLIKTRGQQVTLRCSPKSGHDTVSWYQQALGQGPQFIFQYYEEEERQRGNFPDRFSGHQFPNYSSELNVNALLLGDSALYLCASSQPRDRGLADTQYFGPGTRLTVL.

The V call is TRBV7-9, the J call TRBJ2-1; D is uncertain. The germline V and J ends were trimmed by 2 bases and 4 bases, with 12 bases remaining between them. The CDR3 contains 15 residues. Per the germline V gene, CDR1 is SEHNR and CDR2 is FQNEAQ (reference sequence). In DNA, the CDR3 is TGTGCCAGCAGCTTAAGGACCAAACCGTACAATGAGCAGTTCTTC. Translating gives CASSLRTKPYNEQFF.

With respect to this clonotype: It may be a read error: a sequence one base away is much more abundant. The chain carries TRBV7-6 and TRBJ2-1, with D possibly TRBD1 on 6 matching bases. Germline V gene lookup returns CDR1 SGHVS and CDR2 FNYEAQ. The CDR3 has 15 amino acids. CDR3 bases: TGTGTCAGCAGCCCAGGGGCCCGGGCGAACAATGAGCAGTTCTTC. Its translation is CVSSPGARANNEQFF.

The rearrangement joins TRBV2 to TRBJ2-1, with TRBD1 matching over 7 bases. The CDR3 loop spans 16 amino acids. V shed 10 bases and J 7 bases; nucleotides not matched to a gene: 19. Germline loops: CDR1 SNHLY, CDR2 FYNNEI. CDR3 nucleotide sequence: TGTGCCACCCTAGGTATAGGGGGCATTGAGGGTAATGAGCAGTTCTTC. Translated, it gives CATLGIGGIEGNEQFF.

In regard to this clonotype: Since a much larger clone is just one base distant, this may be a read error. The CDR3 DNA reads TGTGCCAGCAACGAGGGCACCGGGGAGCTGTTTTTT. This sequence encodes CASNEGTGELFF. The chain has TRBV7-3 and TRBJ2-2; tentatively, D is TRBD2 (5 bases). Trimming removed 7 bases from V and 4 bases from J, with 7 bases in between. Germline CDR1 SGHTA, CDR2 FQGTGA. The CDR3 is 12 residues long.

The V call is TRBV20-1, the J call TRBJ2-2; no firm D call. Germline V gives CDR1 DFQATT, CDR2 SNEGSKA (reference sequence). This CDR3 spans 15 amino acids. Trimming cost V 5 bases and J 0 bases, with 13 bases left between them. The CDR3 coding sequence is TGCAGTGCTGAACCGTCAGTTTCGAACACCGGGGAGCTGTTTTTT. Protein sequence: CSAEPSVSNTGELFF.

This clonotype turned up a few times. The CDR3 loop is CASSSPRGGPTYNEQFF. The CDR3 DNA is TGTGCCAGCAGCTCTCCCCGGGGGGGACCAACCTACAATGAGCAGTTCTTC. The V gene is TRBV7-9, the J gene TRBJ2-1, with 8 positions matching TRBD2. CDR1 and CDR2 from the germline V gene are SEHNR and FQNEAQ (reference sequence). With V trimmed by 4 bases and J by 2 bases, 10 bases remained unmatched. CDR3 length: 17 amino acids.

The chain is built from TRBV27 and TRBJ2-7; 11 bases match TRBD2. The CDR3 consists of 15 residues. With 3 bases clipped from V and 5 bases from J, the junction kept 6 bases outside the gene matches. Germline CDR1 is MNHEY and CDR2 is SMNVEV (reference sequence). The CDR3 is CASSLEVAGGHEQYF. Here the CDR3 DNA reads TGTGCCAGCAGTTTGGAGGTAGCGGGGGGGCACGAGCAGTACTTC.

The DNA of the CDR3 is TGTGCCAGCAGTTTAGGTCCTAGCTCCTACGAGCAGTACGTC. It is translated as CASSLGPSSYEQYV. The rearrangement links TRBV28 to TRBJ2-7; D is unresolved. Between the trimmed V and J ends, which lost 2 bases and 0 bases, there was a span of 8 bases. Germline V gives CDR1 MDHEN, CDR2 SYDVKM. The CDR3 is 14 residues long.

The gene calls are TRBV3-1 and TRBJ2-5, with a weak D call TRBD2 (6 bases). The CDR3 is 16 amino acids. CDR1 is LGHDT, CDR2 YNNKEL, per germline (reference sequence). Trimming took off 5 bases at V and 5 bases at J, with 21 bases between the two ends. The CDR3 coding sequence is TGTGCCAGCAGCTACCCCGCGGAGGGGTGGATGGAGACCCAGTACTTC. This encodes CASSYPAEGWMETQYF.

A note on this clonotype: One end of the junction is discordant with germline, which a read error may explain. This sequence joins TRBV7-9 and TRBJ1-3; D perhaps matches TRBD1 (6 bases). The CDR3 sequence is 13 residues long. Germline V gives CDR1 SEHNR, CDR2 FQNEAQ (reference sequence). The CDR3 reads CANSFTGRNTIYF. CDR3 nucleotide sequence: TGTGCCAACAGCTTTACAGGGCGAAACACCATATATTTT. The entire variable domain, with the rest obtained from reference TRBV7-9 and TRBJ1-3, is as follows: DTGVSQNPRHKITKRGQNVTFRCDPISEHNRLYWYRQTLGQGPEFLTYFQNEAQLEKSRLLSDRFSAERPKGSFSTLEIQRTEQGDSAMYLCANSFTGRNTIYFGEGSWLTVV.

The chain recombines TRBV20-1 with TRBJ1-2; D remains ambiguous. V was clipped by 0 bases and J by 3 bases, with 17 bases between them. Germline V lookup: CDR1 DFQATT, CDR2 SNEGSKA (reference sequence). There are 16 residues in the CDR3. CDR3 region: CSARDLSGGNYYGYTF. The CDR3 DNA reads TGCAGTGCTAGAGATCTCTCCGGAGGGAATTACTATGGCTACACCTTC.

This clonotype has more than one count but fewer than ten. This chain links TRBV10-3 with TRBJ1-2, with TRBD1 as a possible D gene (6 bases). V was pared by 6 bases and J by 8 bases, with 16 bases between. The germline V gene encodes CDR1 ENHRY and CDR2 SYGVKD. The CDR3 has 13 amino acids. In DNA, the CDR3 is TGTGCCATCAGCCCACCCGGGGGGCACGGCTACACCTTC. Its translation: CAISPPGGHGYTF.

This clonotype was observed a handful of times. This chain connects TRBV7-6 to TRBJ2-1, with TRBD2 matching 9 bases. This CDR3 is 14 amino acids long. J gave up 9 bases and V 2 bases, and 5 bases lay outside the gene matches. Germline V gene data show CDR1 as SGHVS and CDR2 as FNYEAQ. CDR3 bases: TGTGCCAGCAGCTTAATGGGACTAGCTGTTGAGCAGTTCTTC. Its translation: CASSLMGLAVEQFF.

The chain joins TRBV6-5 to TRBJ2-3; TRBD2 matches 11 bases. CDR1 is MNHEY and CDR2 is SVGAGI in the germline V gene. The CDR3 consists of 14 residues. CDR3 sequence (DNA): TGTGTTTCCCGGCTAGCGGGGGGCCAAGATACGCAGTATTTT. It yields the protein CVSRLAGGQDTQYF.

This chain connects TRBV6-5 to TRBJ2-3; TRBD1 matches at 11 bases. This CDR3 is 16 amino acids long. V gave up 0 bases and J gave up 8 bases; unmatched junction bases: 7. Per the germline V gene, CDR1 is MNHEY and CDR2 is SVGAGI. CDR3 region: CASSYSWDRGFGTQYF. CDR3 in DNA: TGTGCCAGCAGTTACTCCTGGGACAGGGGGTTTGGTACGCAGTATTTT.

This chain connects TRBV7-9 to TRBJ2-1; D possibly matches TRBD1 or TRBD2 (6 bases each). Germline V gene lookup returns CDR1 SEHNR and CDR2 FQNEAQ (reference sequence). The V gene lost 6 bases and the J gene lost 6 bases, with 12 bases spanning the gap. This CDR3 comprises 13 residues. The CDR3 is CASRRGDGNEQFF. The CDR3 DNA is TGTGCCAGCAGAAGGGGGGACGGCAATGAGCAGTTCTTC.

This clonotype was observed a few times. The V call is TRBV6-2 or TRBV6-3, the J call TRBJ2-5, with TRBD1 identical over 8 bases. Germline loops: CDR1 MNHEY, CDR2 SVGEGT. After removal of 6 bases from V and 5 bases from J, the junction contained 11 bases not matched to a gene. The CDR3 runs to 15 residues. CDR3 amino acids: CASSHVRGRRETQYF. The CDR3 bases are TGTGCCAGCAGCCACGTCAGGGGGCGTCGGGAGACCCAGTACTTC.